The 23 T cell receptor beta chains listed next were all sequenced from one sample in a study of T cell changes during pregnancy in multiple sclerosis. TCRdb's copy holds only in-frame clones and misses some; the assay was immunoSEQ multiplex PCR. The sample records over 50,000 clones, around 93% being singletons. Sequencing was performed on peripheral blood, taken in the first trimester of pregnancy. These receptors were taken from a female donor with multiple sclerosis, enrolled in a pregnancy study.

The chain couples TRBV9 to TRBJ2-7; 7 positions match TRBD1. Germline CDR1 is SGDLS and CDR2 is YYNGEE. V lost 3 bases and J lost 2; bases outside the gene matches: 5. CDR3 length: 14 residues. The CDR3 is CASSGRDSTYEQYF. The DNA for the CDR3 is TGTGCCAGCAGCGGAAGGGACAGCACCTACGAGCAGTACTTC.

V and J are TRBV5-1 and TRBJ2-5, with 8 bases lining up with TRBD1. The CDR3 length is 15 residues. Germline V gene data show CDR1 as SGHRS and CDR2 as YFSETQ. J was trimmed by 5 bases and V by 0 bases; bases with no gene match: 6. This CDR3 reads CASSLEGQGFETQYF. DNA for the CDR3: TGCGCCAGCAGCTTGGAAGGACAGGGCTTTGAGACCCAGTACTTC.

This chain connects TRBV7-9 to TRBJ2-1, with D perhaps TRBD2 (6 bases). Germline values: CDR1 SEHNR, CDR2 FQNEAQ (reference sequence). The length of the CDR3 is 13 residues. V lost 4 bases to trimming and J lost 6 bases, with 10 bases between them. The CDR3 region has the DNA TGTGCCAGCAGCTCACGGGAGCGCAATGAGCAGTTCTTC. Amino acids: CASSSRERNEQFF.

CDR3 region: CASSYSRPGDQPQHF. The CDR3 bases are TGTGCCAGCAGTTACTCAAGGCCAGGGGATCAGCCCCAGCATTTT. This chain links TRBV6-6 with TRBJ1-5; D is perhaps TRBD1 (6 bases). V gave up 0 bases and J gave up 5 bases, with 11 bases separating them. Germline values: CDR1 MNHNY, CDR2 SVGAGI (reference sequence). This CDR3 has 15 residues.

This rearrangement joins TRBV5-1 to TRBJ2-1; tentative D call: TRBD2 (6 bases). This CDR3 is built from 15 residues. The V end was cut by 4 bases, the J end by 0 bases, with 11 bases between. The V gene's germline CDR1 is SGHRS and CDR2 YFSETQ. The CDR3 DNA follows: TGCGCCAGCAGCACGACGACTAGCTCCTACAATGAGCAGTTCTTC. It codes for CASSTTTSSYNEQFF.

The chain has TRBV5-4 and TRBJ2-2, with 7 bases that match TRBD1. The germline V gene has CDR1 SGHNT and CDR2 YYREEE (reference sequence). This CDR3 has 16 amino acids. V was pared by 3 bases and J by 7 bases, with 12 bases of the junction left unmatched. This CDR3 reads CASSSRDSGDGGELFF. The CDR3 nucleotides read TGTGCCAGCAGCTCCCGGGACAGCGGCGATGGCGGGGAGCTGTTTTTT. Drawing the rest from reference TRBV5-4 and TRBJ2-2, the complete variable domain is ETGVTQSPTHLIKTRGQQVTLRCSSQSGHNTVSWYQQALGQGPQFIFQYYREEENGRGNFPPRFSGLQFPNYSSELNVNALELDDSALYLCASSSRDSGDGGELFFGEGSRLTVL.

The genes are TRBV18 and TRBJ1-2; TRBD1 aligns across 8 bases. The CDR3 runs 13 residues. Trimming removed 3 bases from V and 5 bases from J; junction bases left unmatched: 2. CDR1 and CDR2 (germline): KGHSH, LQKENI. The CDR3 here is CASSPDREYGYTF. CDR3 coding DNA: TGTGCCAGCTCACCGGACAGGGAGTATGGCTACACCTTC.

The chain is built from TRBV7-2 and TRBJ2-1; 9 bases map to TRBD2. Germline trimming cut 2 bases from V and 0 bases from J; bases unmatched to any gene: 5. The CDR3 contains 17 residues. Germline loops: CDR1 SGHTA, CDR2 FQGNSA. The CDR3 reads CASSLLGLASSYNEQFF. The DNA of the CDR3 is TGTGCCAGCAGCTTATTAGGACTAGCGAGCTCCTACAATGAGCAGTTCTTC.

This chain connects TRBV9 to TRBJ2-3; TRBD1 agrees at 7 bases. Per germline, CDR1 SGDLS and CDR2 YYNGEE. V lost 3 bases to trimming and J lost 5 bases; unmatched junction nucleotides: 9. The CDR3 extends over 15 amino acids. DNA for the CDR3: TGTGCCAGCAGCGATACAGGGGACGCACGAGATACGCAGTATTTT. It is translated as CASSDTGDARDTQYF.

This chain joins TRBV7-9 and TRBJ2-1; TRBD2 matches 11 bases. Germline CDR1 and CDR2: SEHNR and FQNEAQ (reference sequence). The CDR3 is made up of 16 amino acids. V lost 3 bases to trimming and J lost 7 bases; unmatched junction nucleotides: 8. This CDR3 is CASSLIAGGPINEQFF. Here the CDR3 DNA reads TGTGCCAGCAGCTTGATAGCGGGAGGGCCTATAAATGAGCAGTTCTTC.

In its sample, this clone was seen once. The V call is TRBV6-1, the J call TRBJ2-5; 7 bases match TRBD1. Germline assignment: CDR1 MNHNS and CDR2 SASEGT. This CDR3 is built from 14 residues. J lost 0 bases, V lost 6 bases, and 4 bases had no gene match. The CDR3 here is CASSVGQYQETQYF. Written as DNA, the CDR3 is TGTGCCAGCAGCGTGGGACAGTACCAAGAGACCCAGTACTTC.

V gene TRBV14 combines with J gene TRBJ1-3; unclear D gene. V was trimmed by 4 bases and J by 0 bases, leaving 7 bases between them. The germline V gene has CDR1 SGHDN and CDR2 FVKESK. The CDR3 totals 14 residues. CDR3 in DNA: TGTGCCAGCAGCCCCGTCGGCTCTGGAAACACCATATATTTT. It codes for CASSPVGSGNTIYF.

This chain uses TRBV6-1 with TRBJ1-2; D unclear. The CDR3 has 13 amino acids. V lost 8 bases and J 1 base, leaving 11 bases between the germline ends. Germline values: CDR1 MNHNS, CDR2 SASEGT. CDR3 DNA sequence: TGTGCCAGCGCCCTTGAGGATAACTATGGCTACACCTTC. Protein product: CASALEDNYGYTF.

Only one count was recorded for this clone. Other DNA sequences in the same sample also yield this CDR3. The chain joins TRBV27 to TRBJ2-7, with D tentatively TRBD1 (7 bases). The CDR3 is 13 amino acids. Germline assignment: CDR1 MNHEY and CDR2 SMNVEV (reference sequence). V lost 2 bases, J lost 3 bases, and 8 bases lay in between. The CDR3 bases are TGTGCCAGCAGTTTACAGGGGGGCTACGAGCAGTACTTC. It encodes CASSLQGGYEQYF.

The chain uses TRBV18 and TRBJ2-2, with a weak D call TRBD1 (6 bases). The CDR3 is made up of 20 amino acids. V lost 5 bases and J lost 0, with 25 bases in between. Germline CDR1 reads KGHSH; CDR2 reads LQKENI. The CDR3 here is CASSDQPGQTSIANTGELFF. The CDR3 DNA follows: TGTGCCAGCTCAGATCAACCGGGACAAACCTCCATAGCGAACACCGGGGAGCTGTTTTTT.

The chain couples TRBV10-3 to TRBJ1-1; TRBD1 might be the D (5 bases). This CDR3 is built from 14 residues. From germline, CDR1 is ENHRY and CDR2 SYGVKD. V was cut by 10 bases and J by 0 bases, with 15 bases left in between. This CDR3 is CATEDSLMNTEAFF. The CDR3 DNA reads as TGTGCCACCGAAGACAGTCTCATGAACACTGAAGCTTTCTTT.

The chain carries TRBV2 and TRBJ1-4, with TRBD1 matching 7 bases. The germline gives CDR1 SNHLY, CDR2 FYNNEI. This CDR3 spans 15 amino acids. The V and J ends lost 5 bases and 2 bases, in that order; junction bases with no gene match: 5. CDR3 loop: CASSIRGATNEKLFF. For the CDR3, the DNA is TGTGCCAGCAGTATCAGGGGGGCGACTAATGAAAAACTGTTTTTT.

This sequence joins TRBV2 and TRBJ2-5; the D gene is possibly TRBD2 (5 bases). There are 17 residues in the CDR3. The V end lost 6 bases, the J end lost 0 bases, and 20 bases lay between the germline ends. Germline assignment: CDR1 SNHLY and CDR2 FYNNEI. The CDR3 sequence is CASSVPEEAVNQETQYF. The CDR3 DNA reads as TGTGCCAGCAGCGTCCCGGAAGAAGCGGTGAACCAAGAGACCCAGTACTTC. The variable domain in full, with the rest retrieved from reference TRBV2 and TRBJ2-5, is EPEVTQTPSHQVTQMGQEVILRCVPISNHLYFYWYRQILGQKVEFLVSFYNNEISEKSEIFDDQFSVERPDGSNFTLKIRSTKLEDSAMYFCASSVPEEAVNQETQYFGPGTRLLVL.

This clone was found a few times. The chain links TRBV7-2 to TRBJ1-4; D remains ambiguous. Germline-derived CDR1 and CDR2 are SGHTA and FQGNSA. The CDR3 is 15 amino acids. V lost 5 bases, J lost 5 bases, and 15 bases lay in between. The CDR3 spells CASSLTSGVNEKLFF. Written as DNA, the CDR3 is TGTGCCAGCAGCCTAACCTCCGGGGTGAATGAAAAACTGTTTTTT.

This chain links TRBV11-2 with TRBJ2-3; maybe TRBD1 (5 bases). CDR1 is SGHAT and CDR2 is FQNNGV in the germline V gene. The CDR3 is made up of 16 amino acids. V was pared by 2 bases and J by 8 bases, with 20 bases between. Here the CDR3 reads CASSLRVSRAQGTQYF. The CDR3 DNA sequence: TGTGCCAGCAGCTTAAGGGTCAGTCGTGCCCAGGGTACGCAGTATTTT. Filled out from reference TRBV11-2 and TRBJ2-3, the complete variable domain reads EAGVAQSPRYKIIEKRQSVAFWCNPISGHATLYWYQQILGQGPKLLIQFQNNGVVDDSQLPKDRFSAERLKGVDSTLKIQPAKLEDSAVYLCASSLRVSRAQGTQYFGPGTRLTVL.

This clone was seen just once. The chain links TRBV2 to TRBJ1-4, with D perhaps TRBD1 (6 bases). Germline V gene lookup returns CDR1 SNHLY and CDR2 FYNNEI. CDR3 size: 17 residues. V dropped 1 base and J dropped 0 bases, with 12 bases sitting between them. Here the CDR3 reads CASSEDRVSATNEKLFF. CDR3 DNA sequence: TGTGCCAGCAGTGAAGACAGGGTTAGCGCAACTAATGAAAAACTGTTTTTT.

The chain is built from TRBV19 and TRBJ2-1; TRBD1 matches at 7 bases. The V segment lost 6 bases and the J segment 3 bases; nucleotides outside the gene matches: 2. The CDR3 loop spans 13 amino acids. CDR1 and CDR2 from the germline V gene are LNHDA and SQIVND (reference sequence). The CDR3 bases are TGTGCCAGTAGACGGGACAGCTACAATGAGCAGTTCTTC. Protein: CASRRDSYNEQFF.

This rearrangement joins TRBV10-3 to TRBJ2-7; tentatively, D is TRBD2 (6 bases). The CDR3 runs 13 residues. Trimming left V 6 bases short and J 0 bases short, with 9 bases between. The germline V gene has CDR1 ENHRY and CDR2 SYGVKD. CDR3 bases: TGTGCCATCAGGGCGGGAAGCTCCTACGAGCAGTACTTC. Residues: CAIRAGSSYEQYF.